This T cell receptor beta chain was sequenced for a study of chemoradiotherapy in HPV16-positive cancers. Study-level points and caveats: Candidate HPV-specific clones and E7-related TCR motifs grew in tumor during treatment. Better recurrence-free survival went with HPV-responsive T-cell expansion in HPV16-positive patients.

The V and J ends lost 5 bases and 13 bases respectively, with 12 bases between them. This CDR3 has 11 amino acids. Germline V lookup: CDR1 LGHNA, CDR2 YSLEER. TCRdb's copy holds only in-frame clones and misses some; the assay was immunoSEQ multiplex PCR. The profile shows some 12,000 clones, around 62% of them singletons. To note about this clone: Its target is not known.

The chain carries TRBV4-3 and TRBJ2-1; D is uncertain. The sample was gathered from a patient who underwent chemoradiotherapy. This receptor was obtained from a human donor with HPV-associated anogenital cancer. The DNA of the CDR3 is TGCGCCAGCAGCAGAGGCCCGCAACAGTTCTTC. Its translation: CASSRGPQQFF.